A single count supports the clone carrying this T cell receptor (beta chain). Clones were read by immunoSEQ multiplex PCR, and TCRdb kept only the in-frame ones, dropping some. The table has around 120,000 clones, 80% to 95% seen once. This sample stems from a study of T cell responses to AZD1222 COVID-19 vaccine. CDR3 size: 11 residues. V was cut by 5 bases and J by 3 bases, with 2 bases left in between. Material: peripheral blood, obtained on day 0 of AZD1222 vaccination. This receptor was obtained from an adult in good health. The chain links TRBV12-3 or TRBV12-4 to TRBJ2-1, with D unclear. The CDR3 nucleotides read TGTGCCAGCAGTGTCTACAATGAGCAGTTCTTC. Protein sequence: CASSVYNEQFF.